The sequence of this T cell receptor beta chain was determined in a study of T cells in Graves' hyperthyroidism and ophthalmopathy. This CDR3 region has 12 residues. V was clipped by 8 bases and J by 4 bases, with 9 bases between them. Germline loops: CDR1 SNHLY, CDR2 FYNNEI. This clonotype has a count of ten or more. Antigen unknown. General study findings and limits: Most clonotypes that expanded in the thyroid above 0.001 also showed up in blood.

PBMCs came from more than 9 ml fresh peripheral blood. Using RNA transcripts as the source, TCR beta CDR3 regions were amplified. Researchers ran a first-round RT-PCR on the TCR CDR3 using the HTBI primer set. MiXCR, run by TCRdb on the multiplex PCR reads, gives a single entry per CDR3 protein. The table shows some 600,000 distinct CDR3 sequences, with roughly 13% occurring only once. The chain has TRBV2 and TRBJ1-5; D is unresolved. This receptor was obtained from a young woman with Graves' hyperthyroidism that later progressed to Graves' ophthalmopathy. The specimen sequenced was blood. The chain's CDR3 is CASRPGNQPQHF. CDR3 nucleotide sequence: TGTGCCAGCCGGCCAGGTAATCAGCCCCAGCATTTT.